Following are 8 T cell receptor beta chains from one sample sequenced in a study of Graves' ophthalmopathy and Graves' hyperthyroidism. Amplified TCR beta CDR3 regions were obtained using RNA transcripts as template. RT-PCR with HTBI primers came first, then second-round multiplex PCR. TCRdb analysed the multiplex PCR reads with MiXCR anew, one entry per CDR3 protein. Of approximately 460,000 distinct CDR3 sequences listed, 13% to 15% were seen once; the top ten hold more than 8.5%. Sequences were obtained from blood. These receptors all stem from a woman in her twenties or thirties with Graves' ophthalmopathy.

This clonotype was seen many times. The chain links TRBV12-3 or TRBV12-4 to TRBJ2-5; possible D gene TRBD2, 6 bases. The V end was cut by 2 bases, the J end by 2 bases, with 15 bases between. The CDR3 has 16 residues. The chain's CDR3 is CASSLSSAGIQETQYF. Written as DNA, the CDR3 is TGTGCCAGCAGTTTAAGTTCGGCGGGGATACAAGAGACCCAGTACTTC.

This clonotype came up many times. The chain uses TRBV28 and TRBJ2-5, with D maybe TRBD2 (6 bases). This CDR3 has 14 residues. The germline V gene has CDR1 MDHEN and CDR2 SYDVKM. V shed 5 bases and J shed 3 bases, with 13 bases lying between them. The DNA of the CDR3 is TGTGCCAGCAGTAGGTACGGGGGTGAAGAGACCCAGTACTTC. This sequence encodes CASSRYGGEETQYF. The variable domain in full, completed from reference TRBV28 and TRBJ2-5, reads DVKVTQSSRYLVKRTGEKVFLECVQDMDHENMFWYRQDPGLGLRLIYFSYDVKMKEKGDIPEGYSVSREKKERFSLILESASTNQTSMYLCASSRYGGEETQYFGPGTRLLVL.

Many counts were recorded for this clonotype. J is TRBJ2-2 and V is TRBV5-1; D possibly corresponds to TRBD1 (7 bases). This CDR3 is built from 15 residues. Trimming removed 5 bases at V and 1 base at J, with 12 bases between. CDR1 and CDR2 from the germline V gene are SGHRS and YFSETQ. The CDR3, as DNA: TGCGCCAGCAGGGGCGGGACAGTGAACACCGGGGAGCTGTTTTTT. Its protein is CASRGGTVNTGELFF.

This clonotype was counted at least ten times. The J gene is TRBJ1-1, the V gene TRBV10-3, with 7 bases matching TRBD1. CDR3 length equals 16 residues. The germline gives CDR1 ENHRY, CDR2 SYGVKD. Trimming removed 2 bases from V and 1 base from J; junction bases left unmatched: 7. In DNA form, the CDR3 reads TGTGCCATCAGTGAGAGGGAACAGGGGAAGAACACTGAAGCTTTCTTT. It translates to CAISEREQGKNTEAFF.

The CDR3 bases are TGTGCCAGCAGTTTAGCAGGGGTTGACTATGGCTACACCTTC. This sequence encodes CASSLAGVDYGYTF. The rearrangement joins TRBV28 to TRBJ1-2; tentative D call: TRBD1 (6 bases). The germline V and J ends were trimmed by 2 bases and 3 bases, with 10 bases remaining between them. The germline V gene encodes CDR1 MDHEN and CDR2 SYDVKM. The CDR3 is 14 residues long.

The sample holds a few counts of this clonotype. The J gene is TRBJ2-7, the V gene TRBV24-1; D gene ambiguous. This CDR3 region has 14 residues. The germline CDR1 and CDR2 sequences are KGHDR and SFDVKD. Trimming removed 4 bases at V and 1 base at J, with 10 bases between. The CDR3 loop is CATSDPAGSYEQYF. CDR3 nucleotide sequence: TGTGCCACCAGTGACCCCGCCGGTTCCTACGAGCAGTACTTC.

In its sample, this clonotype was seen many times. J is TRBJ2-4 and V is TRBV30, with 9 nucleotides matching TRBD1. Per the germline V gene, CDR1 is GTSNPN and CDR2 is SVGIG (reference sequence). With 7 bases clipped from V and 6 bases from J, the junction kept 1 base outside the gene matches. The CDR3 covers 11 residues. In DNA form, the CDR3 reads TGTGCCTCGGGACAGGGAAACATTCAGTACTTC. Its translation: CASGQGNIQYF.

The rearrangement uses TRBV5-1 and TRBJ2-7, with 12 nucleotides matching TRBD1. The germline V gene has CDR1 SGHRS and CDR2 YFSETQ. With V trimmed by 2 bases and J by 6 bases, 6 bases remained unmatched. The length of the CDR3 is 15 residues. CDR3 amino acids: CASSFSGQGASEQYF. The CDR3, as DNA: TGCGCCAGCAGCTTTTCGGGACAGGGGGCATCCGAGCAGTACTTC.